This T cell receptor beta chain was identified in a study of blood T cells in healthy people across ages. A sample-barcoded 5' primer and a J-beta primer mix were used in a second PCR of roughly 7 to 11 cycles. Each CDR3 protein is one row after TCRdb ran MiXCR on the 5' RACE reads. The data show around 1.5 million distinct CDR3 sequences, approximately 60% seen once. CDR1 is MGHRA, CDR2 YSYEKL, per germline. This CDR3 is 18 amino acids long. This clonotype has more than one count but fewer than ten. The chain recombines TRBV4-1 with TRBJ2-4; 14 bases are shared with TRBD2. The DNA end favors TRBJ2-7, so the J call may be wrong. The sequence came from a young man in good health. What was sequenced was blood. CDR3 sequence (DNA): TGCGCCAGCAGCCAGGAACCCGGACTAGCGGGGGGTTCCTACGAGCAGTACTTC. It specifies CASSQEPGLAGGSYEQYF.